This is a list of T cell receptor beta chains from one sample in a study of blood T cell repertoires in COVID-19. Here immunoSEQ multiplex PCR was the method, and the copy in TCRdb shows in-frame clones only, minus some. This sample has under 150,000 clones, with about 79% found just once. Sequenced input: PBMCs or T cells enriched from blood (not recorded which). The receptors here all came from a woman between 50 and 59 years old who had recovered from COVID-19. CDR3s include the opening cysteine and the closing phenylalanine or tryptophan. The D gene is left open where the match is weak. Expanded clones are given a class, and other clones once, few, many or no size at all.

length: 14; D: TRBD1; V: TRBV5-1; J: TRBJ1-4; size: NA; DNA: TGCGCCAGCAGCTTCCAGGGGGCAGGAGAAAAACTGTTTTTT; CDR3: CASSFQGAGEKLFF
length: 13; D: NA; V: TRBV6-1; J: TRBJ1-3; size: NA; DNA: TGTGCCAGCAGTGAGCGGCCTGGAAACACCATATATTTT; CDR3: CASSERPGNTIYF
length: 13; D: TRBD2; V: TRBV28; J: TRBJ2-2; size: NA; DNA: TGTGCCAGCACCGTGGGGGGGGCCGGGGAGCTGTTTTTT; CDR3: CASTVGGAGELFF
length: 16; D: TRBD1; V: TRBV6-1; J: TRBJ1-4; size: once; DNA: TGTGCCAGCAGTGAAATAGGACAGGGGGCGTATGAAAAACTGTTTTTT; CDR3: CASSEIGQGAYEKLFF
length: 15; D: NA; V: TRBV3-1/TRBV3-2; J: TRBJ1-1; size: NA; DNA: TGTGCCAGCAGCGTTTCCGGCAGGGGAGAGGGTGGAGCTTTCTTT; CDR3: CASSVSGRGEGGAFF
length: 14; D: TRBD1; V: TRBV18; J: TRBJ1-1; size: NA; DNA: TGTGCCAGCTCACCAAAGGGGGCTTTCACTGAAGCTTTCTTT; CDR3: CASSPKGAFTEAFF
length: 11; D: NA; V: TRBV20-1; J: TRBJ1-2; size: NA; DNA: TGCAGTCCCCAGGGAGGTGGCGGCTACACCTTC; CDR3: CSPQGGGGYTF
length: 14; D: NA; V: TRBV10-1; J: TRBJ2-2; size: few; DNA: TGCGCCAGCAGTGAGCTAGCGATCACCGGGGAGCTGTTTTTT; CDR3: CASSELAITGELFF
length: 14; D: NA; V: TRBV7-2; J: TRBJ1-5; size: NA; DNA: TGTGCCAGCAGCCCTCAGGGTAGCAATCAGCCCCAGCATTTT; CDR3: CASSPQGSNQPQHF
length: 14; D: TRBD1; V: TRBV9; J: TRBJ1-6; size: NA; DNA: TGTGCCAGCAGCCAAGGGACAGATGGTTCACCCCTCCACTTT; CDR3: CASSQGTDGSPLHF
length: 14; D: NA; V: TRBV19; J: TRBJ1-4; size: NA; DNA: TGTGCCAGTAGTATGGTAGGGGGTAATGAAAAACTGTTTTTT; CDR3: CASSMVGGNEKLFF
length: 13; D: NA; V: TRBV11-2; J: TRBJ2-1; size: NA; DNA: TGTGCCAGCAGCTTTTCAGGGTCGGATGAGCAGTTCTTC; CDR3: CASSFSGSDEQFF
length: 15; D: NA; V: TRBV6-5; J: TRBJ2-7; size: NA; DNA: TGTGCCAGCAGGCTACGCGGGGACAGCTTCTACGAGCAGTACTTC; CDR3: CASRLRGDSFYEQYF
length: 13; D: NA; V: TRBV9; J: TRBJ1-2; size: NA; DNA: TGTGCCAGCAGCGTAACCCCCGGCTATGGCTACACCTTC; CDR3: CASSVTPGYGYTF
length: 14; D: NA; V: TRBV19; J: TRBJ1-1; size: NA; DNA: TGTGCCAGTAGTAGGGCCACACAGAACACTGAAGCTTTCTTT; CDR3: CASSRATQNTEAFF
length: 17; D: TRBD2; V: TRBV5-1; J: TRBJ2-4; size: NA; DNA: TGCGCCAGCACCCTCGGGGCGGGGGGGCCCCGCGGGGACATTCAGTACTTC; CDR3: CASTLGAGGPRGDIQYF
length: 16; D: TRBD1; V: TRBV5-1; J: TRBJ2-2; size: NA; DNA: TGCGCCAGCAGCTTGGAGGGACAGCTGAACACCGGGGAGCTGTTTTTT; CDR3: CASSLEGQLNTGELFF
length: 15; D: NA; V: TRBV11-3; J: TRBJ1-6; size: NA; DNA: TGTGCCAGCAGCCCTGGGAGGGGGACAAATTCACCCCTCCACTTT; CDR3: CASSPGRGTNSPLHF
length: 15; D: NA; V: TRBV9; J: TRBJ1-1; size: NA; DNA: TGTGCCAGCAGCGTAGGGTACAGTTTGAACACTGAAGCTTTCTTT; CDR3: CASSVGYSLNTEAFF
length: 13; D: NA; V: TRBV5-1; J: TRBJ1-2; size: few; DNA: TGCGCCAGCAGCTTGGGGGGCGGCTATGGCTACACCTTC; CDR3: CASSLGGGYGYTF
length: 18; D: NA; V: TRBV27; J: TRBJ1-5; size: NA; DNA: TGTGCCAGCAGCCGGACGTGGGGGGGCGGATATAGCAATCAGCCCCAGCATTTT; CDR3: CASSRTWGGGYSNQPQHF
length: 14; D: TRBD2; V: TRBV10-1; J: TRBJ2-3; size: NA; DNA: TGCGCCAGCAGCGTAGCGGGGGGGCTCGGTACGCAGTATTTT; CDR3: CASSVAGGLGTQYF
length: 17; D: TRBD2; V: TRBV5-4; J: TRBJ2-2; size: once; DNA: TGTGCCAGCAGCTTCCCTAGCGGGAGGGCCGTCATCGGGGAGCTGTTTTTT; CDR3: CASSFPSGRAVIGELFF
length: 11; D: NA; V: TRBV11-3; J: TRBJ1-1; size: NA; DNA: TGTGCCAGCGGAGGGGCCACTGAAGCTTTCTTT; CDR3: CASGGATEAFF
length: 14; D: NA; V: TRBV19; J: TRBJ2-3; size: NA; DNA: TGTGCCAGTAGCCCTCTGGGAGGCACAGATACGCAGTATTTT; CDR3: CASSPLGGTDTQYF
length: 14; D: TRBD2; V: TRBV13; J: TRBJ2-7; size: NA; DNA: TGTGCCAGCAGCCCCCGGGCGGGGGACTACGAGCAGTACTTC; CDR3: CASSPRAGDYEQYF
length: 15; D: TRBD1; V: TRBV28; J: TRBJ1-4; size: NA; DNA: TGTGCCAGCAGTTTGGCGGGACAGGGGGGTGAAAAACTGTTTTTT; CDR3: CASSLAGQGGEKLFF
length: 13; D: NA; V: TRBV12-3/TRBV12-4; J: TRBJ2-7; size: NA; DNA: TGTGCCAGCACCCAACAGGCTATCTACGAGCAGTACTTC; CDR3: CASTQQAIYEQYF
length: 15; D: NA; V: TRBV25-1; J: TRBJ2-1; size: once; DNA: TGTGCCAGCAGCCTAGGCTGGAGCTCCTACAATGAGCAGTTCTTC; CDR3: CASSLGWSSYNEQFF
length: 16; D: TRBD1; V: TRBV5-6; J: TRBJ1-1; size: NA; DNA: TGTGCCAGCAGCTTGGCCGGGGAGACAGGGGTGACTGAAGCTTTCTTT; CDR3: CASSLAGETGVTEAFF
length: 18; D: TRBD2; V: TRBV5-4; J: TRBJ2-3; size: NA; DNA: TGTGCCAGCAGCCGCGACCCTCATAGCGGGGGGGCCCCAGATACGCAGTATTTT; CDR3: CASSRDPHSGGAPDTQYF